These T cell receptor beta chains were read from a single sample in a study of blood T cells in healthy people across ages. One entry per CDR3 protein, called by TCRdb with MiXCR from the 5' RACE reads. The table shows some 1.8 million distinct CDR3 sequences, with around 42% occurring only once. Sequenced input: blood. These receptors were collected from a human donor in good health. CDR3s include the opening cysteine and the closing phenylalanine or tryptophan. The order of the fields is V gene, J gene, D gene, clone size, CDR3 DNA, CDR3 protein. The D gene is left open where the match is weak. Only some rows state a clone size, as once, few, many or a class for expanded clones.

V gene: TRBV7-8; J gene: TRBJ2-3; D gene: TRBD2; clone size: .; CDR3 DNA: TGTGCCAACAGCTTAGAGGCGGGAGGGCCTCAGTATTTT; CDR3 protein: CANSLEAGGPQYF
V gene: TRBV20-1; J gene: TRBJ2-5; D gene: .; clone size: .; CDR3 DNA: TGCAGTGCTAGTATGAGGGGAGGCGGCGATGAGCAGTACTTC; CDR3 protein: CSASMRGGGDEQYF
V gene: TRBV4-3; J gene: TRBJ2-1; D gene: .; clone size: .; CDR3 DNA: TGCGCCAGCGGCCCCCTCTCCGGAACACATAAAAACAATGAGCAGTTCTTC; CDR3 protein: CASGPLSGTHKNNEQFF
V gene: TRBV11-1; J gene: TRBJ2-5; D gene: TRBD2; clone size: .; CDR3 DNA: TGTGCCAGCAGCTTGGGACTACACCAAGAGACCCAGTACTTC; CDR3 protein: CASSLGLHQETQYF
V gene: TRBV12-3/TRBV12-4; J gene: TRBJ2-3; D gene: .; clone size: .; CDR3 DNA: TGTGCCAGCACCTCTACCCCGTCAGATACGCAGTATTTT; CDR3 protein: CASTSTPSDTQYF
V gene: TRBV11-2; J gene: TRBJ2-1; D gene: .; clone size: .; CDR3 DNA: TGTGCCAGCAGCTTAAGTATTGGGCAGGGGGAGGATGAGCAGTTCTTC; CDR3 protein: CASSLSIGQGEDEQFF
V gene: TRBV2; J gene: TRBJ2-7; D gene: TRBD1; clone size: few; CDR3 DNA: TGTGCCAGCAAGGGACAGGGTAACGAGCAGTACTTC; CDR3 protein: CASKGQGNEQYF
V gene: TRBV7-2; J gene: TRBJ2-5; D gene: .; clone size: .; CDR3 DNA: TGTGCCAGCAGTCCCAATCCGACTAGAAGAGAGACCCAGTACTTC; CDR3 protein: CASSPNPTRRETQYF
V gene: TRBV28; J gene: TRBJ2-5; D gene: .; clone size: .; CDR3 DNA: TGTGCCAGCGGAGTCGGGGCCGAACAAGAGACCCAGTACTTC; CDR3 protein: CASGVGAEQETQYF
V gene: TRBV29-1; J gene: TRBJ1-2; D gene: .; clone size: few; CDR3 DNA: TGCAGCGTAGAAAGGGTACTTGTCAAAGGCTACACCTTC; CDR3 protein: CSVERVLVKGYTF
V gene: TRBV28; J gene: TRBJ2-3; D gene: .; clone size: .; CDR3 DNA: TGTGCCAGCAGTACCATACAGCCAGATACGCAGTATTTT; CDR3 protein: CASSTIQPDTQYF
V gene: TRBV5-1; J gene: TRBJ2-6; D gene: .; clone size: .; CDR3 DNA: TGCGCCAGCAGGTCGGATAGTGGGGCCAACGTCCTGACTTTC; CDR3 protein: CASRSDSGANVLTF
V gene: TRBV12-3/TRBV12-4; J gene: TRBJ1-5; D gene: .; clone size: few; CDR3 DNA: TGTGCCAGCAGCCCAAGTGCTAGGGGGGAACATCAGCCCCAGCATTTT; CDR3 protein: CASSPSARGEHQPQHF
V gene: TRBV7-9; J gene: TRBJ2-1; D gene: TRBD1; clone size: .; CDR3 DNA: TGTGTCAGCAGCTTAACAAGGAGACAGGGGGTATCAAGGAATGAGCAGTTCTTC; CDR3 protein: CVSSLTRRQGVSRNEQFF
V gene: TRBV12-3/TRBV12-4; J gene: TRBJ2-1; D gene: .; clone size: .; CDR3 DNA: TGTGCCAGCGAGCCCTGGGGGCAAAAGGACGGGGAGAATGAGCAGTTCTTC; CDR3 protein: CASEPWGQKDGENEQFF
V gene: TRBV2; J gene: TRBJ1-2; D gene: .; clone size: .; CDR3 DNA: TGTGCCAGCAGTGAAGAAGGAGGGCGGAGTGGCTACACCTTC; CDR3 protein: CASSEEGGRSGYTF
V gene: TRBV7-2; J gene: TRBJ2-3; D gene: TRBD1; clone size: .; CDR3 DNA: TGTGCCAGCAGCAAAACCAGGACAGGGGGCACAGATACGCAGTATTTT; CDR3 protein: CASSKTRTGGTDTQYF
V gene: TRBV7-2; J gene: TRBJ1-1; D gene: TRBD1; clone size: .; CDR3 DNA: TGTGCCAGCAGCTTAACGGTCGCAGGGGGTTTGACTGAAGCTTTCTTT; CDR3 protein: CASSLTVAGGLTEAFF
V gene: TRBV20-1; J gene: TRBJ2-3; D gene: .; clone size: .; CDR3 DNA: TGCAGTGCTAGAGAACTTCGCAATTATCCCACAGATACGCAGTATTTT; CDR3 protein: CSARELRNYPTDTQYF
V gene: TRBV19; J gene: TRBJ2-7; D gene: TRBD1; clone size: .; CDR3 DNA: TGTGCCAGTAGTATCCAGTCCAGACCGACAGGGCACGAGCAGTACTTC; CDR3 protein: CASSIQSRPTGHEQYF
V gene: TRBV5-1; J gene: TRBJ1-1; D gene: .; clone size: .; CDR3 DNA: TGCGCCAGCGGTGAACAGGGAAGGAACACTGAAGCTTTCTTT; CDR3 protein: CASGEQGRNTEAFF
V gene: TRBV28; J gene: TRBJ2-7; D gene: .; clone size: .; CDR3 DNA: TGTGCCAGCAGCCTTACAGGCCCACCGTCCTACGAGCAGTACTTC; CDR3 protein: CASSLTGPPSYEQYF
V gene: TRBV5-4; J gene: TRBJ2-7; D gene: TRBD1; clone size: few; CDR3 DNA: TGTGCCAGCAGCGACAGACAGGGTTACGAGCAGTACTTC; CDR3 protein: CASSDRQGYEQYF
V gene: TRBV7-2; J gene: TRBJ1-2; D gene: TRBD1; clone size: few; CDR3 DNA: TGTGCCAGCGCCCGACAGGGGGCGAACTATGGCTACACCTTC; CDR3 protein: CASARQGANYGYTF
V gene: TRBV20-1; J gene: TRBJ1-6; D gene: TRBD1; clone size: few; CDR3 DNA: TGCAGTGCTAGATCTCCTAAGGGACAGGGGGCCGACCTCTATAATTCACCCCTCCACTTT; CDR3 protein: CSARSPKGQGADLYNSPLHF
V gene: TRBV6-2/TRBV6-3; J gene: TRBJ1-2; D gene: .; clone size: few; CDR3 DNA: TGTGCCAGCACAGACCCCGGGACGGCACATGGCTACACCTTC; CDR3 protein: CASTDPGTAHGYTF
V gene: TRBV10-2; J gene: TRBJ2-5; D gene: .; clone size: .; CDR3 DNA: TGCGCCAGCAGGGATATGGTCTCGGGGGAGCAGTACTTC; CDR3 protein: CASRDMVSGEQYF
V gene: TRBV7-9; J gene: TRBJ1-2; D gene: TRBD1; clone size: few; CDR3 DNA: TGTGCCAGCAGCCCCGAGGGACAGGGCCCTAACTATGGCTACACCTTC; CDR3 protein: CASSPEGQGPNYGYTF
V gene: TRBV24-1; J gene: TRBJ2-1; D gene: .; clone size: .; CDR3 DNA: TGTGCCACCAGTGATTTAATCCGGACAGCGAAGCAGAACTCCTACAATGAGCGGTTCTTC; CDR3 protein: CATSDLIRTAKQNSYNERFF
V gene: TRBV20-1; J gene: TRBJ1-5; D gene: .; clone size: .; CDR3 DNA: TGCAGTGCTAGATCAGTAGGGCCGGGTCAGCCCCAGCATTTT; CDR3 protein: CSARSVGPGQPQHF
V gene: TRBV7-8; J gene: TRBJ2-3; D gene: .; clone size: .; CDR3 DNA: TGTGCCAGCAGCTTAGGACAGCCTGGCACAGATACGCAGTATTTT; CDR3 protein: CASSLGQPGTDTQYF
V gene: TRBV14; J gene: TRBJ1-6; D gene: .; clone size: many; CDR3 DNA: TGTGCCAGCAGCCGGGGGGATTCACCCCTCCACTTT; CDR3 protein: CASSRGDSPLHF
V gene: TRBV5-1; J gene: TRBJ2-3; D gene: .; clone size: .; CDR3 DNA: TGCGCCAGCAGCTTGATCAGCGAAAACACGCAGTATTTT; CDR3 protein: CASSLISENTQYF
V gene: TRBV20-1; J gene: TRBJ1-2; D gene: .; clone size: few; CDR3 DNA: TGCAGTGCTAGGTTCCTAGGCTATGGCTACACCTTC; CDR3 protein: CSARFLGYGYTF
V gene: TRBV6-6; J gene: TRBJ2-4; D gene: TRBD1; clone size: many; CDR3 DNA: TGTGCCAGCAGTTACTCGGACAGGTGGAACATTCAGTACTTC; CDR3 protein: CASSYSDRWNIQYF
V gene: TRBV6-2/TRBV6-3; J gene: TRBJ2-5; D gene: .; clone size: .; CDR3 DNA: TGTGCCAGCAGACTGGCCCGGGACAACTACCGGGGGACCCAGTACTTC; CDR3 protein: CASRLARDNYRGTQYF
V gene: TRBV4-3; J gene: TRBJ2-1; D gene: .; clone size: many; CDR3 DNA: TGCGCCAGCAGCCAAGATGTGAGGGGGGGCCGCTACAATGAGCAGTTCTTC; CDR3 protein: CASSQDVRGGRYNEQFF
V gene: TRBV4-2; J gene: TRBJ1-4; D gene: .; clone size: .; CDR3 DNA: TGTGCCAGCAGCCACGTTCAGGGAGTTGCAACTAATGAAAAACTGTTTTTT; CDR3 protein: CASSHVQGVATNEKLFF
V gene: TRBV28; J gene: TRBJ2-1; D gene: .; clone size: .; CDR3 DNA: TGTGCCAGCATTATGGACCTAATAGCAGATGAGCAGTTCTTC; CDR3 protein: CASIMDLIADEQFF
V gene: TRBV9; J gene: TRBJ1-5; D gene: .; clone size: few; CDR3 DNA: TGTGCCAGCATTCAGGGTAATGGGGCCCAGCATTTT; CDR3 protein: CASIQGNGAQHF
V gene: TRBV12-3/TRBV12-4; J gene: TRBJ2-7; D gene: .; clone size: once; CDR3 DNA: TGTGTCAGCAGTTCCCAGGGACTCAGATTCTCCTACGAGCAGTACTTC; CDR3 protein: CVSSSQGLRFSYEQYF
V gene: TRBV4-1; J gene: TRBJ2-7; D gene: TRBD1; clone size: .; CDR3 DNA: TGCGCCAGCAGCTCACCCTGGGGGACAGGGCGCTACGAGCAGTACTTC; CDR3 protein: CASSSPWGTGRYEQYF
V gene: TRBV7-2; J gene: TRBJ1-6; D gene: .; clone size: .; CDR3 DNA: TGTGCCAGCAGCTCCACCGGGACCCAAAATTCACCCCTCCACTTT; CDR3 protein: CASSSTGTQNSPLHF
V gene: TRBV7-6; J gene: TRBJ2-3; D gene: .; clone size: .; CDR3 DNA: TGTGCCAGCAGCTTAGTGGGAGCGCTGAGCACAGATACGCAGTATTTT; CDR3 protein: CASSLVGALSTDTQYF
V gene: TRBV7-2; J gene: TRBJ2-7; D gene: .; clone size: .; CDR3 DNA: TGTGCCAGCAGCTTAGGAATGGGAGCATCATCCTACGAGCAGTACTTC; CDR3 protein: CASSLGMGASSYEQYF
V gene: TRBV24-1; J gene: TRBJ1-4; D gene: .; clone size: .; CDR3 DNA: TGTGCCACCAGTGAGGGCCGTAGCTTGGGTGAAAAACTGTTTTTT; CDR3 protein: CATSEGRSLGEKLFF
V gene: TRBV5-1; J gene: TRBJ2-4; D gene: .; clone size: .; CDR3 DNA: TGCGCCAGCAGCTTGGCCGGGACACCCAAAAACATTCAGTACTTC; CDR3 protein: CASSLAGTPKNIQYF
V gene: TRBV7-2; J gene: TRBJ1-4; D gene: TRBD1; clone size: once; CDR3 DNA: TGTGCCAGCAGCGCACAGGGGGCGCCCGAAAAACTGTTTTTT; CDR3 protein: CASSAQGAPEKLFF
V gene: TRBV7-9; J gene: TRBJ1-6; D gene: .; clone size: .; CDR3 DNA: TGTGCCAGCAGCTTCGGGGGGCGGAATAATTCACCCCTCCACTTT; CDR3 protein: CASSFGGRNNSPLHF
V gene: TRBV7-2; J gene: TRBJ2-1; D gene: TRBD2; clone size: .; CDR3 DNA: TGTGCCAGCTTACTCCAGCGGGGGGGCCTGTTCTTC; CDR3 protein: CASLLQRGGLFF
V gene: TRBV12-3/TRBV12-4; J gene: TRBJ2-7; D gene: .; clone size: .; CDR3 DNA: TGTGCCAGCAGTTTAGGGACCGCATTAACCTACGAGCAGTACTTC; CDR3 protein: CASSLGTALTYEQYF
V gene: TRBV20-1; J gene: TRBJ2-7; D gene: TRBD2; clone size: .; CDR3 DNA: TGCAGTGCCCCAACCATTAGCGGGGGACACTACGAGCAGTACTTC; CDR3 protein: CSAPTISGGHYEQYF
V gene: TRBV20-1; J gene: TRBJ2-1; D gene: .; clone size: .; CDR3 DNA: TGCAGTGCTAGAACCTCCGGGCGTAGAGAGAGCAATGAGCAGTTCTTC; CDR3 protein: CSARTSGRRESNEQFF
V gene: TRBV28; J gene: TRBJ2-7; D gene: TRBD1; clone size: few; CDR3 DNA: TGTGCCAGCACCGAATCTTACAGGGGTTACGAGCAGTACTTC; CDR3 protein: CASTESYRGYEQYF
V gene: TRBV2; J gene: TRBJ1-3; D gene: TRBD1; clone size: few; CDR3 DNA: TGTGCCACCTCTAAAGACAGGGCTGGAAACACCATATATTTT; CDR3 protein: CATSKDRAGNTIYF
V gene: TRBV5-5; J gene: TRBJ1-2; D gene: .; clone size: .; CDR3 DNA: TGTGCCAGCAGCTTGATAACAATCCCTGGGGACTATGGCTACACCTTC; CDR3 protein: CASSLITIPGDYGYTF
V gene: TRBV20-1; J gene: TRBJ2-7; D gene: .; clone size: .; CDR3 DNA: TGCAGTGCTAGCAGGATAGGGGGCTACGAGCAGTACTTC; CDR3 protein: CSASRIGGYEQYF